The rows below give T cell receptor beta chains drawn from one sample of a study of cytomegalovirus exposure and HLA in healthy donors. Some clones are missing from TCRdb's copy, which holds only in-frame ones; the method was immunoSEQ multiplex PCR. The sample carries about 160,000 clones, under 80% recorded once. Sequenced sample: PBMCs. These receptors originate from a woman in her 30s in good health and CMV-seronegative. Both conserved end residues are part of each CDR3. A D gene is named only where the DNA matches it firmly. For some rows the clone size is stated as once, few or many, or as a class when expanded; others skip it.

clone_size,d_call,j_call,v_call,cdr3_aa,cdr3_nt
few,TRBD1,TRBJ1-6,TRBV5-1,CASNEGQNNSPLHF,TGCGCCAGCAATGAGGGACAGAATAATTCACCCCTCCACTTT
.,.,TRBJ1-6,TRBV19,CASSLTGRDSPLHF,TGTGCCAGTAGTCTTACGGGAAGGGATTCACCCCTCCACTTT
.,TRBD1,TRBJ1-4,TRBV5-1,CASSMDRVGEKLFF,TGCGCCAGCAGCATGGACAGGGTTGGTGAAAAACTGTTTTTT
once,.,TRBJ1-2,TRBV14,CASSPHLTSGAGGYTF,TGTGCCAGCAGCCCTCACCTTACCTCAGGGGCTGGCGGCTACACCTTC
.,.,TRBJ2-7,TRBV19,CASSVTATREQYF,TGTGCCAGTAGTGTGACAGCTACCAGGGAGCAGTACTTC
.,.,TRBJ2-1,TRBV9,CASSPWGVLGNEQFF,TGTGCCAGCAGCCCCTGGGGGGTTTTGGGGAATGAGCAGTTCTTC
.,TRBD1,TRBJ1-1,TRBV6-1,CASRGQGLTEAFF,TGTGCCAGCAGGGGACAGGGTTTAACTGAAGCTTTCTTT
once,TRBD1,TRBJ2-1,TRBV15,CATSPRVGQGHNEQFF,TGTGCCACCAGCCCGCGGGTGGGACAGGGCCACAATGAGCAGTTCTTC
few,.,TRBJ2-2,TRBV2,CASSETVVTGELFF,TGTGCCAGCAGTGAAACAGTTGTCACCGGGGAGCTGTTTTTT
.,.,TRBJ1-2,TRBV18,CASSPKSGQLYGYTF,TGTGCCAGCTCACCAAAATCGGGACAACTCTATGGCTACACCTTC
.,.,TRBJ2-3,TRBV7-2,CASTGTLSTDTQYF,TGTGCCAGCACCGGGACACTCAGCACAGATACGCAGTATTTT
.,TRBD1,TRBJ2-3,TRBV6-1,CASSEMTGGASNTQYF,TGTGCCAGCAGTGAAATGACAGGGGGCGCGTCAAATACGCAGTATTTT
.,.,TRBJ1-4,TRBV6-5,CASSYSPGATNEKLFF,TGTGCCAGCAGTTACTCCCCGGGGGCAACTAATGAAAAACTGTTTTTT
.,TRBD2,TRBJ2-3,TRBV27,CASTISGGTDTQYF,TGTGCCAGCACAATTAGCGGGGGCACAGATACGCAGTATTTT
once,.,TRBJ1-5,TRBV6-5,CASSKDTYDQPQHF,TGTGCCAGCAGTAAGGACACCTACGATCAGCCCCAGCATTTT
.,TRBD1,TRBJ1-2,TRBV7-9,CASSFVGQEHYGYTF,TGTGCCAGCAGCTTTGTCGGACAGGAACACTATGGCTACACCTTC
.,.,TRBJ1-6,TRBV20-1,CSAARGDNLHF,TGCAGTGCTGCCCGGGGGGATAACCTCCACTTT
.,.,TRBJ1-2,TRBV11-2,CASSLGSVGYTF,TGTGCCAGCAGCTTAGGGTCGGTGGGCTACACCTTC
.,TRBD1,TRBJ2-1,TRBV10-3,CAIRSGFGTGGNEQFF,TGTGCCATCAGGTCGGGCTTCGGGACAGGGGGCAATGAGCAGTTCTTC
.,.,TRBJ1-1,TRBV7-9,CATEDGEAFF,TGTGCCACGGAGGACGGGGAAGCTTTCTTT
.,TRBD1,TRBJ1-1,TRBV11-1,CASSLSGGAGTEAFF,TGTGCCAGCAGTCTTTCAGGGGGCGCGGGTACTGAAGCTTTCTTT
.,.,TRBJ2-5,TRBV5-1,CASSSLRSGETQYF,TGCGCCAGCAGCTCGCTCAGGTCAGGGGAGACCCAGTACTTC
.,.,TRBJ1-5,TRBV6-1,CASSRGGGVAQPQHF,TGTGCCAGCAGTCGGGGGGGAGGGGTCGCTCAGCCCCAGCATTTT
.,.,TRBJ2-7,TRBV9,CASSPGASSPYEQYF,TGTGCCAGCAGCCCCGGAGCCTCGAGCCCCTACGAGCAGTACTTC
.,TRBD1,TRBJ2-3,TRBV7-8,CASSRDRDTDTQYF,TGTGCCAGCAGCCGGGACAGAGACACAGATACGCAGTATTTT
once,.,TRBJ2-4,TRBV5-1,CASNYGALGGDKNIQYF,TGCGCCAGCAATTATGGGGCGTTGGGTGGGGACAAAAACATTCAGTACTTC
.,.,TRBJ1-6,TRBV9,CASSVGAGAGDSPLHF,TGTGCCAGCAGCGTAGGGGCGGGGGCCGGAGATTCACCCCTCCACTTT
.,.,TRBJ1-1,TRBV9,CASARSGRGTEAFF,TGTGCCAGCGCACGCTCTGGCAGGGGTACTGAAGCTTTCTTT
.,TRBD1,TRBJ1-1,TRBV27,CASSHTGETEAFF,TGTGCCAGCAGTCACACAGGGGAGACTGAAGCTTTCTTT
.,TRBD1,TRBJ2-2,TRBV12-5,CASGSGQGGAGELFF,TGTGCTAGTGGTTCGGGACAGGGAGGAGCCGGGGAGCTGTTTTTT
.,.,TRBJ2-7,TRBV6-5,CASSVQGGDYEQYF,TGTGCCAGCAGTGTACAGGGGGGGGACTACGAGCAGTACTTC
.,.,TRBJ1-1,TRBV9,CASSVVSGGYTEAFF,TGTGCCAGCAGCGTAGTTTCGGGAGGGTACACTGAAGCTTTCTTT
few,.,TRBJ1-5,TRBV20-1,CSARRLQPQHF,TGCAGTGCTAGAAGACTCCAGCCCCAGCATTTT
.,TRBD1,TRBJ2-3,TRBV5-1,CASSSTGNTDTQYF,TGCGCCAGCAGCTCGACAGGGAACACAGATACGCAGTATTTT
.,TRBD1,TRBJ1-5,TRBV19,CASSWGQGWNQPQHF,TGTGCCAGTAGTTGGGGACAGGGTTGGAATCAGCCCCAGCATTTT
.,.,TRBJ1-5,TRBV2,CASSERGNWGGGNQPQHF,TGTGCCAGCAGTGAGAGGGGGAATTGGGGAGGGGGCAATCAGCCCCAGCATTTT
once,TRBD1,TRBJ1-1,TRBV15,CATSSGTVMNTEAFF,TGTGCCACCAGCAGTGGGACAGTTATGAACACTGAAGCTTTCTTT
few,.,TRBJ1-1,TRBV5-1,CASSLGAGWGTEAFF,TGCGCCAGCAGCTTGGGCGCGGGTTGGGGAACTGAAGCTTTCTTT
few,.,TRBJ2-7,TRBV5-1,CASTDNYEQYF,TGCGCCAGCACCGACAACTACGAGCAGTACTTC
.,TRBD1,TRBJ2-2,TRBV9,CASSARTGLTGELFF,TGTGCCAGCAGCGCCCGGACAGGGCTCACCGGGGAGCTGTTTTTT
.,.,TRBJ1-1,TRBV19,CASSTWGDTEAFF,TGTGCCAGTAGTACCTGGGGGGACACTGAAGCTTTCTTT
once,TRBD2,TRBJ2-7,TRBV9,CASSIMGTSGSEQYF,TGTGCCAGCAGCATCATGGGGACTAGTGGCTCCGAGCAGTACTTC
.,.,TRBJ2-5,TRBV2,CASSARGGETQYF,TGTGCCAGCAGTGCAAGGGGGGGAGAGACCCAGTACTTC
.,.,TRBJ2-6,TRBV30,CAWRQGRSGANVLTF,TGTGCCTGGAGACAGGGGAGGAGTGGGGCCAACGTCCTGACTTTC
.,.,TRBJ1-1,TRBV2,CASSGDGGSEAFF,TGTGCCAGCAGTGGGGACGGGGGGTCTGAAGCTTTCTTT
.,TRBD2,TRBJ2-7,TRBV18,CASSPGGGRYEQYF,TGTGCCAGCTCCCCGGGGGGGGGCAGGTACGAGCAGTACTTC
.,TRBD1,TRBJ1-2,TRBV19,CASSPRQGYGYTF,TGTGCCAGTAGTCCGCGACAGGGATATGGCTACACCTTC
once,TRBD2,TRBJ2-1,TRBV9,CASSGGSGGLYNEQFF,TGTGCCAGCAGCGGGGGTAGCGGGGGACTCTACAATGAGCAGTTCTTC
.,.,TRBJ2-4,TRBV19,CASSIGPGNIQYF,TGTGCCAGTAGTATAGGGCCAGGGAACATTCAGTACTTC
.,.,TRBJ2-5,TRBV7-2,CASSQGRETQYF,TGTGCCAGCAGCCAGGGGCGGGAGACCCAGTACTTC